The clone carrying this T cell receptor (beta chain) was picked up many times. Its antigen is as yet unknown. Sample time point: patch test 2, 6 weeks after DPC sensitization. Treatment meaning: therapeutic diphenylcyclopropenone sensitization with weekly scalp DPC. Only after blood had been drawn was each patch test applied. The data were obtained in a study of human T cells and chemical hapten exposure. J was trimmed by 2 bases and V by 5 bases; bases with no gene match: 3. The CDR3 is 15 residues long. The germline V gene has CDR1 SGHNT and CDR2 YYREEE (reference sequence). Under the authors' procedure: Sample TCR totals centred on a median of around 96,000, ranging about 23,224 to 700,000. TCRdb ran MiXCR on the RACE reads and lists one entry per CDR3 protein. For this entry, the V and J calls and clone size follow TCRdb and not the study's own pipeline. This table has roughly 84,000 distinct CDR3 sequences, about 10% appearing once.

Findings of the study overall: No alteration of TCRs above 1 in 1000 frequency was seen with DPC sensitization.

The chain combines TRBV5-4 with TRBJ2-1; 11 positions match TRBD2. Source: whole blood, taken in connection with sensitization to the hapten diphenylcyclopropenone (DPC). This receptor was identified in a woman in her forties or fifties with alopecia areata. Some clones in this sample may be carry-over from other donors' samples. CDR3 amino acids: CASRLAGAPYNEQFF. Written as DNA, the CDR3 is TGTGCCAGCAGACTAGCGGGAGCCCCCTACAATGAGCAGTTCTTC.